The clone carrying this T cell receptor beta chain was recorded only once. Produced via immunoSEQ multiplex PCR; TCRdb's table is partial and in-frame only. Of approximately 140,000 clones in the sample, over 75% are singletons; the top ten hold over 1.1%. The entry originates in a study of T cell responses to AZD1222 COVID-19 vaccine. The CDR3 is made up of 14 amino acids. Trimming left V 4 bases short and J 6 bases short, with 13 bases between. Germline V gives CDR1 SGHTA, CDR2 FQGNSA. The chain is built from TRBV7-2 and TRBJ2-1; perhaps TRBD2 as D (5 bases). Specimen: peripheral blood, collected on day 0 of AZD1222 vaccination. This receptor was obtained from an adult in good health. The CDR3 DNA is TGTGCCAGCAGCTCCGTGAGGGCCACCAATGAGCAGTTCTTC. This codes for CASSSVRATNEQFF.